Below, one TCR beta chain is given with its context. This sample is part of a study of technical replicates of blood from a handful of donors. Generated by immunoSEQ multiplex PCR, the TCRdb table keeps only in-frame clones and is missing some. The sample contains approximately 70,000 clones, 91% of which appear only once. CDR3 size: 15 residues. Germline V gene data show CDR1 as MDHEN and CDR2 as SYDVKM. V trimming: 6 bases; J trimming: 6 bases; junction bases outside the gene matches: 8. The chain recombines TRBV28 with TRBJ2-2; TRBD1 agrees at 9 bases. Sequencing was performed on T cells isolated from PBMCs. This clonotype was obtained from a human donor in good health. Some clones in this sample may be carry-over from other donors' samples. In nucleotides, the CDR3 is TGTGCCAGCAGGACCCCGGGACAGGGTGCCGGGGAGCTGTTTTTT. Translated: CASRTPGQGAGELFF.